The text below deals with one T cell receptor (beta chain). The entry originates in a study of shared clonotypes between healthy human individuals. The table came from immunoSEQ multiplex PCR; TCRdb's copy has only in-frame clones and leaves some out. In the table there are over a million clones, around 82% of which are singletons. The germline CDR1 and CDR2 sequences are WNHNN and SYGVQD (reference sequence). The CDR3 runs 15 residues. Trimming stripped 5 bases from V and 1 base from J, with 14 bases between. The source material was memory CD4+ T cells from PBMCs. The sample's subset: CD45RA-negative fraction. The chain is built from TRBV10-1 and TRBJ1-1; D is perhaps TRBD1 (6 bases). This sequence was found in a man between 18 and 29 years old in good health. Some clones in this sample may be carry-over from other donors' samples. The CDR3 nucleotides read TGCGCCAGCAGTCCTAGGGGGTATCGGAACACTGAAGCTTTCTTT. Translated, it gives CASSPRGYRNTEAFF.